This section outlines one T cell receptor beta chain sequence together with its context. The sample belongs to a study of blood T cell repertoires in COVID-19. From germline, CDR1 is MDHEN and CDR2 SYDVKM. J gave up 6 bases and V 4 bases, and 8 bases lay outside the gene matches. The CDR3 loop spans 15 amino acids. Clones were read by immunoSEQ multiplex PCR, and TCRdb kept only the in-frame ones, dropping some. The repertoire holds over 350,000 clones, with around nine tenths as singletons. The gene calls are TRBV28 and TRBJ2-3; TRBD2 matches at 9 bases. Material: PBMCs or T cells enriched from blood (not recorded which). This TCR derives from a woman in her 50s who had recovered from COVID-19. The CDR3 bases are TGTGCCAGCAGTTCGGGCGGGGGGGCCGCGGATACGCAGTATTTT. It is translated as CASSSGGGAADTQYF.